This entry concerns a single T cell receptor beta chain. The data originate from a study of control samples from healthy donors and cancer patients. TCRdb's table, derived via immunoSEQ multiplex PCR, lists solely in-frame clones and lacks some. The repertoire holds 100,000 to 150,000 clones, with approximately 90% as singletons. Sequencing was performed on blood. This TCR was sampled from a man younger than 35 in good health.

Written as DNA, the CDR3 is TGTGCCAGCAGCCAAGAACTATTCTCCTATGGCTACACCTTC. Translated, it gives CASSQELFSYGYTF. This chain joins TRBV3-1 (or the pseudogene TRBV3-2) and TRBJ1-2; D remains ambiguous. CDR1 and CDR2 (germline): LGHDT, YNNKEL (reference sequence). CDR3 length equals 14 residues. V was cut by 0 bases and J by 4 bases, with 9 bases left in between.